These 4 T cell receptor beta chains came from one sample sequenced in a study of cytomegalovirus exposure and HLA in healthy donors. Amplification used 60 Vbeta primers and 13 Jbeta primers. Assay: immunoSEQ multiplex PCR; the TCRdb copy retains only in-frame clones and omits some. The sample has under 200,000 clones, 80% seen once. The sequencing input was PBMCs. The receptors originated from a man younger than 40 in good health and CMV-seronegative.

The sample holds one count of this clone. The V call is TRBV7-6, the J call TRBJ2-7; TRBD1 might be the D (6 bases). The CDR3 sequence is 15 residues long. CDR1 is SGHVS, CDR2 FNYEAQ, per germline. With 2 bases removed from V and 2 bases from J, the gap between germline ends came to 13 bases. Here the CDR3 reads CASSLRTEAPYEQYF. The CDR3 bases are TGTGCCAGCAGCTTACGGACAGAGGCTCCCTACGAGCAGTACTTC.

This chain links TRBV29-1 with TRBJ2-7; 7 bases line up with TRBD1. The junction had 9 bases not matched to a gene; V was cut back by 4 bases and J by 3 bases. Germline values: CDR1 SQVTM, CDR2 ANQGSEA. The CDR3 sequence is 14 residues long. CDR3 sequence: CSVGGGKGGYEQYF. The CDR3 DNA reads TGCAGCGTTGGAGGGGGCAAAGGTGGCTACGAGCAGTACTTC.

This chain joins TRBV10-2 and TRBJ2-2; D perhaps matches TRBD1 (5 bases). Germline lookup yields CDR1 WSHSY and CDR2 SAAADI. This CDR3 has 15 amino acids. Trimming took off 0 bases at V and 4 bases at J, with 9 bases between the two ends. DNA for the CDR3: TGCGCCAGCAGTGAGTCGAGTAGGGGCACCGGGGAGCTGTTTTTT. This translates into CASSESSRGTGELFF.

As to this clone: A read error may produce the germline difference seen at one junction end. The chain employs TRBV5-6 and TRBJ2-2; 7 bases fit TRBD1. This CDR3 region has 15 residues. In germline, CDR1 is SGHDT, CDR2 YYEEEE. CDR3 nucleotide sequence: TGTGCCAGCAGCCCGAAGACAGGGAACCCCGGGGAGCTGTTTTTT. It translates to CASSPKTGNPGELFF.